These 25 T cell receptor beta chains originate from one sample sequenced in a study of glioma-infiltrating T cells (TCRdb year 2016). Sequencing relied on an Illumina MiSeq. TCR alpha and beta CDR3 regions were amplified with the iRepertoire nested amplicon-rescue multiplex PCR (arm-PCR) platform from RNA. TCRdb trimmed the raw reads at Q25, called clones with MiXCR and kept productive beta chains. Merged by CDR3 protein, the rows form single entries marked with the most common genes and DNA. Here the sample has roughly 350,000 distinct CDR3 sequences; 41% occur a single time. The ten largest clones add up to around 11% of the sample. The source material was glioma tissue, nonneoplastic brain tissue, or PBMCs (not recorded which). The receptors stem from a human donor with low-grade glioma or glioblastoma, undergoing nonglioma brain surgery, or in good health (not recorded which).

The genes are TRBV29-1 and TRBJ1-6; no firm D call. The V end lost 6 bases, the J end lost 0 bases, and 9 bases lay between the germline ends. The CDR3 has 14 amino acids. Germline CDR1 and CDR2: SQVTM and ANQGSEA. DNA of the CDR3: TGCAGCGTCAAGTTTAGCTCCTATAATTCACCCCTCCACTTT. As protein: CSVKFSSYNSPLHF.

The J gene is TRBJ2-5, the V gene TRBV4-2; 10 positions match TRBD2. The CDR3 loop spans 18 amino acids. Trimming took 4 bases from V and 3 from J; bases not matched to a gene: 14. CDR1 and CDR2 (germline): LGHNA, YNFKEQ. The CDR3 loop reads CASSRVPFSSGSEETQYF. The CDR3 region has the DNA TGTGCCAGCAGCCGAGTTCCTTTTTCTAGCGGGAGCGAAGAGACCCAGTACTTC.

This clonotype has ten or more counts. The rearrangement uses TRBV15 and TRBJ2-3, with a tentative D call TRBD2 (6 bases). From germline, CDR1 is LNHNV and CDR2 YYDKDF (reference sequence). Trimming left V 0 bases short and J 5 bases short, with 18 bases between. The CDR3 extends over 17 amino acids. The CDR3 sequence: CATSRDLRGAAGDTQYF. CDR3 coding DNA: TGTGCCACCAGCAGAGATCTCCGCGGGGCGGCGGGAGATACGCAGTATTTT.

This clonotype was seen just once. At one of its ends the junction is not consistent with the germline gene, which may arise from a read error. The chain couples TRBV20-1 to TRBJ2-1, with 8 bases aligning to TRBD2. This CDR3 has 16 amino acids. Per the germline V gene, CDR1 is DFQATT and CDR2 is SNEGSKA (reference sequence). The CDR3 nucleotides read TGCAGTGCTAGTGCCAGAAGCGGGAGCTCCTACAATGGGCAGTTCTTC. It encodes CSASARSGSSYNGQFF.

As DNA, the CDR3 is TGCGCCAGCAGCCTGCATCAGGGAGGACAAGAGACCCAGTACTTC. Its protein product is CASSLHQGGQETQYF. The chain links TRBV4-3 to TRBJ2-5; perhaps TRBD2 as D (6 bases). The germline gives CDR1 LGHNA, CDR2 YSLEER. V shed 4 bases and J shed 2 bases, with 14 bases lying between them. This CDR3 has 15 residues.

On this clonotype: This CDR3 fails to terminate in the conserved phenylalanine or tryptophan, so it likely reflects a read error. This chain uses TRBV6-6 with TRBJ2-7; TRBD1 aligns across 10 bases. The V gene end was trimmed by 8 bases and the J gene end by 3 bases; junction bases not matched to a gene: 13. In germline, CDR1 is MNHNY, CDR2 SVGAGI (reference sequence). The CDR3 runs 16 residues. The DNA of the CDR3 is TGTGCCAGCGCCTACCGAAGGGACAGGGGTAACTACGAGCAGTACCTC. It yields the protein CASAYRRDRGNYEQYL.

About this clonotype itself: Mismatch with germline at one junction end may stem from a read error. V gene TRBV27 combines with J gene TRBJ1-2; D is unclear. This CDR3 is built from 13 residues. CDR1 and CDR2 (germline): MNHEY, SMNVEV (reference sequence). CDR3 amino acids: CASSQAYTVGYAF. As DNA, the CDR3 is TGTGCCAGCAGCCAAGCCTATACAGTGGGCTACGCCTTC.

DNA for the CDR3: TGCGCCAGCAGCCAAGATCCCGGGTTTCAAAACATTCAGTACTTC. Protein: CASSQDPGFQNIQYF. The V gene is TRBV4-1, the J gene TRBJ2-4; D is unresolved. The germline V gene encodes CDR1 MGHRA and CDR2 YSYEKL. This CDR3 comprises 15 residues. Trimming pared 0 bases from V and 5 bases from J, leaving 11 bases between.

V gene TRBV7-9 combines with J gene TRBJ1-2, with D maybe TRBD1 (5 bases). CDR1 SEHNR and CDR2 FQNEAQ come from the germline V gene (reference sequence). The CDR3 covers 14 residues. V lost 4 bases and J lost 1, with 10 bases in between. CDR3 DNA: TGTGCCAGCAGCTCAATGACAGTTAACTATGGCTACACCTTC. Translating it yields CASSSMTVNYGYTF.

The CDR3 sequence is CASSQTQTSGRSDTQYF. The CDR3 DNA follows: TGTGCCAGCAGTCAAACGCAGACTAGCGGGAGGTCAGATACGCAGTATTTT. The rearrangement joins TRBV12-3 or TRBV12-4 to TRBJ2-3; TRBD2 matches at 13 bases. Losses at the gene ends were 5 bases for V and 4 bases for J; bases not matched to a gene: 9. This CDR3 spans 17 amino acids.

This clonotype was counted between two and nine times. The chain is built from TRBV20-1 and TRBJ2-7; D unclear. V shed 3 bases and J shed 3 bases, with 18 bases lying between them. Germline V gene sequence: CDR1 DFQATT, CDR2 SNEGSKA (reference sequence). The CDR3 is made up of 15 amino acids. As DNA, the CDR3 is TGCAGTGCTAGTCCACCGATTAGGGCCAACTACGAGCAGTACTTC. This translates into CSASPPIRANYEQYF.

In regard to this clonotype: The junction and the germline gene differ at one end; a read error may be behind it. The J gene is TRBJ2-7, the V gene TRBV2; unclear D gene. The CDR3 has 11 residues. Germline V gene lookup returns CDR1 SNHLY and CDR2 FYNNEI. The CDR3 DNA is TGTGCCAGCAGTGATCCCTACAAGCAGTACTTC. Its translation is CASSDPYKQYF.

A few counts support this clonotype. This chain links TRBV6-2 or TRBV6-3 with TRBJ2-5; TRBD2 matches at 10 bases. J was trimmed by 2 bases and V by 2 bases; bases with no gene match: 2. CDR1 is MNHEY and CDR2 is SVGEGT in the germline V gene. The CDR3 totals 15 residues. The CDR3: CASSYGTSVQETQYF. Written as DNA, the CDR3 is TGTGCCAGCAGTTACGGGACTAGCGTTCAAGAGACCCAGTACTTC.

With respect to this clonotype: One base away lies a much larger clone, so this may be a sequencing read error. This chain links TRBV6-1 with TRBJ2-7; the D gene is possibly TRBD1 (5 bases). CDR1 MNHNS and CDR2 SASEGT come from the germline V gene. The CDR3 is 13 amino acids. Trimming shortened V by 9 bases and J by 2 bases, and 14 bases separated the two germline ends. The CDR3 DNA reads as TGTGCCAGGAACCGACAGACGGCCTACGAGCAGTACTTC. Translation: CARNRQTAYEQYF.

There are a few counts of this clonotype. This chain links TRBV2 with TRBJ2-1; no reliable D call. The CDR3 has 15 amino acids. Trimming took off 4 bases at V and 3 bases at J, with 13 bases between the two ends. CDR1 is SNHLY and CDR2 is FYNNEI in the germline V gene. The CDR3: CASSGTRLGYNEQFF. CDR3 sequence (DNA): TGTGCCAGCAGTGGAACCCGGTTAGGCTACAATGAGCAGTTCTTC.

This sequence joins TRBV12-3 or TRBV12-4 and TRBJ1-4, with D perhaps matching TRBD1 (5 bases). CDR3 length equals 15 residues. Between the trimmed V and J ends, which lost 4 bases and 2 bases, there was a span of 11 bases. CDR3 sequence: CASSWGSITNEKLFF. Written as DNA, the CDR3 is TGTGCCAGCAGTTGGGGGTCAATCACTAATGAAAAACTGTTTTTT.

V is TRBV28 and J is TRBJ2-4; 7 positions match TRBD1. After removal of 6 bases from V and 0 bases from J, the junction contained 2 bases not matched to a gene. This CDR3 is built from 14 residues. Looked up from germline, CDR1 is MDHEN and CDR2 is SYDVKM. The chain's CDR3 is CASRDRSAKNIQYF. The CDR3 DNA reads TGTGCCAGCAGGGACAGGTCAGCCAAAAACATTCAGTACTTC.

The CDR3 reads CSARPPGLSYNEQFF. CDR3 coding DNA: TGCAGTGCTAGACCTCCGGGACTTTCCTACAATGAGCAGTTCTTC. This chain joins TRBV20-1 and TRBJ2-1; D is possibly TRBD2 (6 bases). V shed 2 bases and J shed 1 base, with 12 bases lying between them. The V gene's germline CDR1 is DFQATT and CDR2 SNEGSKA (reference sequence). The CDR3 length is 15 residues.

The chain couples TRBV28 to TRBJ2-4; D is tentatively TRBD1 or TRBD2 (5 bases each). This CDR3 comprises 13 residues. V was cut by 5 bases and J by 8 bases, with 13 bases left in between. Germline loops: CDR1 MDHEN, CDR2 SYDVKM. The DNA for the CDR3 is TGTGCCAGCAGTACCCGGGGCCGCGACATTCAGTACTTC. It translates to CASSTRGRDIQYF.

This clonotype was counted between two and nine times. The rearrangement joins TRBV5-1 to TRBJ2-5; no clear D. Between the trimmed V and J ends, which lost 4 bases and 3 bases, there was a span of 4 bases. The germline CDR1 and CDR2 sequences are SGHRS and YFSETQ. There are 11 residues in the CDR3. This CDR3 is CASSIEETQYF. The CDR3 coding sequence is TGCGCCAGCAGCATAGAAGAGACCCAGTACTTC.

This clonotype was counted between two and nine times. CDR3 nucleotides: TGTGCCAGCAGCCCAGGACAGGGGGCGAGCTCTGGAAACACCATATATTTT. Translating gives CASSPGQGASSGNTIYF. This rearrangement joins TRBV7-9 to TRBJ1-3; TRBD1 aligns across 11 bases. Germline assignment: CDR1 SEHNR and CDR2 FQNEAQ (reference sequence). V dropped 5 bases and J dropped 0; count of bases not matched to a gene: 6. The CDR3 has 17 residues.

This clonotype was detected many times. The rearrangement links TRBV4-1 to TRBJ1-2; D is perhaps TRBD1 (6 bases). The germline V gene encodes CDR1 MGHRA and CDR2 YSYEKL. The length of the CDR3 is 15 residues. V was cut by 0 bases and J by 7 bases, with 15 bases left in between. This CDR3 is CASSQEGQRLSGYTF. CDR3 DNA: TGCGCCAGCAGCCAAGAAGGACAGAGACTTAGTGGCTACACCTTC.

As to this clonotype: A much larger clone is a single base away; this may be a read error. The rearrangement links TRBV20-1 to TRBJ2-3; 9 nucleotides line up with TRBD2. V dropped 4 bases and J dropped 6; count of bases not matched to a gene: 11. Germline V gene sequence: CDR1 DFQATT, CDR2 SNEGSKA (reference sequence). This CDR3 contains 15 residues. CDR3 amino acids: CSANPTSGACDTQYF. DNA for the CDR3: TGCAGTGCTAACCCGACTAGCGGAGCCTGCGATACGCAGTATTTT.

This clonotype was seen once. This chain links TRBV4-1 with TRBJ2-5; 13 bases are shared with TRBD2. This CDR3 is 17 amino acids long. Germline loops: CDR1 MGHRA, CDR2 YSYEKL. J was trimmed by 4 bases and V by 1 base; bases with no gene match: 6. The CDR3 nucleotides are TGCGCCAGCAGCCAAGTCGGACTAGCGGGAGTCGGAGAGACCCAGTACTTC. Protein sequence: CASSQVGLAGVGETQYF.

The chain carries TRBV10-3 and TRBJ2-1; D ambiguous. CDR3 length: 15 amino acids. Per the germline V gene, CDR1 is ENHRY and CDR2 is SYGVKD. The V end lost 3 bases, the J end lost 0 bases, and 9 bases lay between the germline ends. The chain's CDR3 is CAISDAASSYNEQFF. The CDR3 DNA reads TGTGCCATCAGTGACGCAGCCAGCTCCTACAATGAGCAGTTCTTC.